This TCR beta chain was sequenced in a study of human T cells and chemical hapten exposure. Overall study: Small volume differences among pooled libraries mainly caused per-sample TCR yield variation. Broader study findings: TCRs at a frequency above 1 in 1000 stayed unchanged with DPC sensitization.

CDR3 length equals 17 residues. The germline gives CDR1 MNHEY, CDR2 SVGEGT. Trimming pared 5 bases from V and 6 bases from J, leaving 22 bases between. TCRdb recomputed calls from the RACE reads with MiXCR, one row per CDR3 protein. The repertoire holds 75,000 to 80,000 distinct CDR3 sequences, with 8.6% as singletons. This clonotype was detected ten times or more. Its specificity is not known. Regarding time point: healthy volunteer bleed at 6 weeks. Total RNA was extracted from unfractionated whole blood. J is TRBJ2-2 and V is TRBV6-2 or TRBV6-3; D is unclear. This TCR was recovered from a female donor in good health. Some clones in this sample may be carry-over from other donors' samples. Sequencing was performed on whole blood. The CDR3 DNA sequence: TGTGCCAGCAGTATCTATCCCTTTGGGGAATTGGCCGGGGAGCTGTTTTTT. Residues: CASSIYPFGELAGELFF.